This TCR beta chain was identified in a study of shared clonotypes between healthy human individuals. Study-wide findings and caveats: Roughly 5% of naive CD4 clonotypes were shared across several donors. Rarefaction gave evidence that sorted-subset sequencing remained incomplete despite large depth.

Each CD8 memory set brought CD45RO+ cells together with CCR7-negative CD45RA+ TemRA cells. Looked up from germline, CDR1 is SGDLS and CDR2 is YYNGEE. Between the trimmed V and J ends, which lost 0 bases and 3 bases, there was a span of 11 bases. The CDR3 loop spans 15 amino acids. In the sorted-subset replicate PCRs, 150 to 250 ng DNA, around 32,000 T cell genomes, was used. Measured with immunoSEQ multiplex PCR; TCRdb has only the in-frame clones, and not every one. This sample yields some 320,000 clones, of which 87% are seen a single time; 15% to 20% belongs to the top ten. This clone was found many times. Its target is not known.

This chain connects TRBV9 to TRBJ2-3; D remains unclear. The sequenced material came from memory CD8+ T cells sorted from blood. Indicated subset: CD45RO+ cells pooled with CCR7-negative TemRA cells. This clonotype originated in a man younger than 35 in good health. CDR3 DNA: TGTGCCAGCAGCGTAGCTTTGAGGTATACAGATACGCAGTATTTT. Translating it yields CASSVALRYTDTQYF.